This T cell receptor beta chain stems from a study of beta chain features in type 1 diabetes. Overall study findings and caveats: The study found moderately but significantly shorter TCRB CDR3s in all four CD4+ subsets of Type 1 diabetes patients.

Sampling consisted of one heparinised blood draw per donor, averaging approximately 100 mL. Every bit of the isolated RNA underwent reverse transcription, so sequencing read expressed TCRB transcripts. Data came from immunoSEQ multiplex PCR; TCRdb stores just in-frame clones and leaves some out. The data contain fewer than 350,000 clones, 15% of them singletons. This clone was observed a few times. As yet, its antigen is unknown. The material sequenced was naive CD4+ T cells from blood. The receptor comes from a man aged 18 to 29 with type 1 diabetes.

DNA of the CDR3: TGTGCCAGCAGTTTTTTGGGGACAGAAGGAAAACTGTTTTTT. This gives the protein CASSFLGTEGKLFF. The rearrangement uses TRBV27 and TRBJ1-4; 7 positions match TRBD1. Germline trimming cut 3 bases from V and 10 bases from J; bases unmatched to any gene: 8. Germline V gene sequence: CDR1 MNHEY, CDR2 SMNVEV (reference sequence). CDR3 size: 14 residues.